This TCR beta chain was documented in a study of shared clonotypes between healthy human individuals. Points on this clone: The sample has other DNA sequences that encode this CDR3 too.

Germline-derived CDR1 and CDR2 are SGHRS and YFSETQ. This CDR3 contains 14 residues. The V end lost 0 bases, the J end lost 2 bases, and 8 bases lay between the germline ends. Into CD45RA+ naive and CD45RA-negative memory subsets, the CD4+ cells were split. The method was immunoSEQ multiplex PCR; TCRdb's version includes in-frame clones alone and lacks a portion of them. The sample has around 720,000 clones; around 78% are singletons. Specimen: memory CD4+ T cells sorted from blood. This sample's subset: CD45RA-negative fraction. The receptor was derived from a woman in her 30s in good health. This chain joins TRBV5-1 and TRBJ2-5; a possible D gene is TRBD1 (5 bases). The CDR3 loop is CASSLGQQQETQYF. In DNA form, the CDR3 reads TGCGCCAGCAGCTTGGGACAGCAACAAGAGACCCAGTACTTC.